This TCR beta chain was obtained from a study of cytomegalovirus exposure and HLA in healthy donors. Overall study findings and caveats: Within a later analysis, the majority of CMV-associated TCR beta chains appeared HLA-restricted.

The CDR3 is made up of 14 amino acids. V was clipped by 4 bases and J by 9 bases, with 13 bases between them. The germline V gene encodes CDR1 SNHLY and CDR2 FYNNEI. For this clone: The antigen remains unidentified.

A multiplex PCR was run with 60 Vbeta primers and 13 Jbeta primers. Per the original methods: About 12 million of the approximately 80 million unique TCR beta chains counted in a later analysis were shared. The data were produced by immunoSEQ multiplex PCR, yet TCRdb's version contains in-frame clones alone and is incomplete. The D gene and trimming were derived from the DNA, and the V and J assignments and clone size from that table. Counted here are 150,000 to 200,000 clones, around four fifths occurring once; the ten biggest clones make up over 3%. This sequence joins TRBV2 and TRBJ1-6; D ambiguous. The TCR originated in a female donor in good health and CMV-seronegative. The sample was PBMCs. CDR3 nucleotide sequence: TGTGCCAGCAGTGTCCGAACAGACGGTTCACCCCTCCACTTT. Translating it yields CASSVRTDGSPLHF.